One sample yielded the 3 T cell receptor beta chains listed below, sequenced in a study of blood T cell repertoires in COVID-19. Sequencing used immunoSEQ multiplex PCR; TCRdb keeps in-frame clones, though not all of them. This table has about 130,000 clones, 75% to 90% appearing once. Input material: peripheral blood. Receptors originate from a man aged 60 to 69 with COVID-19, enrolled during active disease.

The CDR3: CASSRQGSGYTF. CDR3 DNA sequence: TGTGCCAGCAGCCGACAGGGATCTGGCTACACCTTC. The chain couples TRBV6-5 to TRBJ1-2; 7 nucleotides line up with TRBD1. J was trimmed by 7 bases and V by 6 bases; bases with no gene match: 5. The CDR3 totals 12 residues. Per the germline V gene, CDR1 is MNHEY and CDR2 is SVGAGI.

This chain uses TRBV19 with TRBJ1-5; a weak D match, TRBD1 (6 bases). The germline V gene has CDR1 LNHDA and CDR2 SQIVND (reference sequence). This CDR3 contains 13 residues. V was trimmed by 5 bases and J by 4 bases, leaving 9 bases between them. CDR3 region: CASSGGLNQPQHF. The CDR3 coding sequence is TGTGCCAGTAGTGGGGGCCTAAATCAGCCCCAGCATTTT.

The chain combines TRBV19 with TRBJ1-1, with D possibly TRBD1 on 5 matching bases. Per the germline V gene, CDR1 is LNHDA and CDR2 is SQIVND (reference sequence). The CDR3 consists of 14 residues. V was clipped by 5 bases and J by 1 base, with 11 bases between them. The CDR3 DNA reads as TGTGCCAGTAGTTCGGGAGGGGAGAACACTGAAGCTTTCTTT. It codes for CASSSGGENTEAFF.